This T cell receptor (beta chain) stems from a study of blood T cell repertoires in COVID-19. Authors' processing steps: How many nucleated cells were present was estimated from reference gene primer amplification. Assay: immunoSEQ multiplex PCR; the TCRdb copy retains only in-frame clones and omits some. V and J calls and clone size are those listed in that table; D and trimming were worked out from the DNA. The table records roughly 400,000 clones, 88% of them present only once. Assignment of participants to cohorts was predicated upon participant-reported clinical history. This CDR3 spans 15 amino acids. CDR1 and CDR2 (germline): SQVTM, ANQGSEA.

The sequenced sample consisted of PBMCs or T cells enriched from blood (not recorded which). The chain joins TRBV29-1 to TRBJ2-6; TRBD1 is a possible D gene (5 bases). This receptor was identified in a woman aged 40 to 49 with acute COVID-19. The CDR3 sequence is CSARGIISGANVLTF. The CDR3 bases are TGCAGTGCTAGGGGTATAATCTCTGGGGCCAACGTCCTGACTTTC.